The 24 T cell receptor beta chains in this list originate from one sample, sequenced in a study of cytomegalovirus exposure and HLA in healthy donors. 13 Jbeta primers and 60 Vbeta primers were used for the PCR. Profiling relied on immunoSEQ multiplex PCR, and the TCRdb table lists in-frame clones only, not all of them. Here the sample spans about 57,000 clones, more than 70% being singletons. Material for sequencing was PBMCs. The source of these receptors is a male donor in good health and CMV-seronegative.

This clone was found once. The chain is built from TRBV25-1 and TRBJ2-7; 7 bases fit TRBD1. V gave up 5 bases and J gave up 6 bases; unmatched junction bases: 7. There are 13 residues in the CDR3. Germline CDR1 reads MGHDK; CDR2 reads SYGVNS. CDR3 amino acids: CASSRQGSGEQYF. In DNA, the CDR3 is TGTGCCAGCAGTCGACAGGGAAGTGGCGAGCAGTACTTC.

The chain combines TRBV5-3 with TRBJ2-7; D not certain. TRBV5-3 is flagged as an ORF with uncertain function. V lost 1 base and J 2 bases, leaving 10 bases between the germline ends. The CDR3 is 14 residues long. The CDR3 spells CARSLMAGPYEQYF. Here the CDR3 DNA reads TGTGCCAGAAGCTTGATGGCTGGGCCCTACGAGCAGTACTTC.

The chain employs TRBV9 and TRBJ2-7; D is unresolved. The CDR3 length is 14 residues. Looked up from germline, CDR1 is SGDLS and CDR2 is YYNGEE. The V end was cut by 3 bases, the J end by 2 bases, with 12 bases between. The CDR3 DNA sequence: TGTGCCAGCAGCGCCGGAGCAGCAACCTACGAGCAGTACTTC. This translates into CASSAGAATYEQYF. Using reference TRBV9 and TRBJ2-7 for the parts outside the CDR3, the full variable domain is DSGVTQTPKHLITATGQRVTLRCSPRSGDLSVYWYQQSLDQGLQFLIQYYNGEERAKGNILERFSAQQFPDLHSELNLSSLELGDSALYFCASSAGAATYEQYFGPGTRLTVT.

Worth noting for this clone: This likely comes from a read error, as the CDR3 has no conserved phenylalanine or tryptophan at its end. The J gene is TRBJ1-1, the V gene TRBV5-4; 11 bases are a match to TRBD1. V gave up 0 bases and J gave up 7 bases; unmatched junction bases: 5. This CDR3 contains 15 residues. CDR1 is SGHNT and CDR2 is YYREEE in the germline V gene (reference sequence). CDR3 DNA sequence: TGTGCCAGCAGCTTGGGGACAGGGGGCGATGATGAAGCTTTCTCT. It codes for CASSLGTGGDDEAFS.

The CDR3 loop reads CASSKALSSGNPSTDTQYF. The DNA of the CDR3 is TGTGCCAGCAGCAAAGCGCTGTCTAGCGGAAACCCTAGCACAGATACGCAGTATTTT. The chain joins TRBV21-1 to TRBJ2-3; the listed D gene, TRBD2, was not tested against the DNA. TRBV21-1 is tagged as a pseudogene. CDR3 length: 19 residues.

This chain connects TRBV5-1 to TRBJ1-2; D call uncertain. Trimming cost V 1 base and J 8 bases, with 18 bases left between them. This CDR3 has 15 residues. The germline V gene encodes CDR1 SGHRS and CDR2 YFSETQ. The CDR3 DNA reads as TGCGCCAGCAGCTTGACCGGGGAGAGCCTATGGGGCTACACCTTC. Its protein is CASSLTGESLWGYTF.

V and J are TRBV27 and TRBJ1-6, with D uncertain. CDR1 and CDR2 from the germline V gene are MNHEY and SMNVEV (reference sequence). V lost 5 bases and J lost 10, with 15 bases in between. The CDR3 extends over 14 amino acids. In DNA, the CDR3 is TGTGCCAGCAGTCCAATATCACATCTGTCACCCCTCCACTTT. This encodes CASSPISHLSPLHF.

The count of this clone is one. This chain connects TRBV14 to TRBJ2-1; 7 bases map to TRBD1. This CDR3 contains 16 residues. Germline-derived CDR1 and CDR2 are SGHDN and FVKESK. With V trimmed by 4 bases and J by 3 bases, 9 bases remained unmatched. The CDR3 loop is CASSPLHRQGYNEQFF. The CDR3 region has the DNA TGTGCCAGCAGCCCACTCCATCGACAGGGCTACAATGAGCAGTTCTTC.

The chain recombines TRBV30 with TRBJ1-5; a weak D match, TRBD1 (5 bases). Trimming cost V 1 base and J 6 bases, with 13 bases left between them. Germline assignment: CDR1 GTSNPN and CDR2 SVGIG (reference sequence). This CDR3 is built from 14 residues. CDR3 DNA: TGTGCCTGGAGTGGCGGGGCCATCGGTCAGCCCCAGCATTTT. Its protein is CAWSGGAIGQPQHF.

This chain links TRBV11-3 with TRBJ2-3; 14 positions agree with TRBD2. The CDR3 sequence is 17 residues long. Germline V gene data show CDR1 as SGHNT and CDR2 as YENEEA. Unmatched junction bases numbered 6, after V lost 5 bases and J lost 2 bases. As DNA, the CDR3 is TGTGCCAGCAGCGCGCGACTAGCGGGGGGGACCACAGATACGCAGTATTTT. Protein: CASSARLAGGTTDTQYF.

The V call is TRBV5-1, the J call TRBJ2-3; 8 bases map to TRBD2. Per the germline V gene, CDR1 is SGHRS and CDR2 is YFSETQ. The CDR3 runs to 15 residues. Trimming took 2 bases from V and 1 from J; bases not matched to a gene: 3. The CDR3 nucleotides are TGCGCCAGCAGCTTTGGCGGGGGGCGCACAGATACGCAGTATTTT. It encodes CASSFGGGRTDTQYF.

With respect to this clone: The junction and the germline gene differ at one end; a read error may be behind it. V gene TRBV7-7 combines with J gene TRBJ2-2, with 9 nucleotides matching TRBD1. Germline loops: CDR1 SSHAT, CDR2 FNYEAQ (reference sequence). The CDR3 sequence is 15 residues long. CDR3 DNA: TGTGCTAGCAGCTTAGGGACAGGGACACCCGGGGAGCTGTTTTTT. Its protein product is CASSLGTGTPGELFF.

The genes are TRBV11-2 and TRBJ1-2; 8 nucleotides match TRBD1. V lost 5 bases, J lost 7 bases, and 9 bases stayed unmatched. CDR3 length: 14 residues. The germline V gene encodes CDR1 SGHAT and CDR2 FQNNGV. This chain's CDR3 is CASSMGQVEVGYTF. In DNA, the CDR3 is TGTGCCAGCAGCATGGGACAGGTGGAGGTTGGCTACACCTTC.

CDR3 amino acids: CASRTTGHISGNTIYF. The CDR3 nucleotides read TGTGCCAGTAGAACGACGGGACATATCTCTGGAAACACCATATATTTT. This rearrangement joins TRBV19 to TRBJ1-3; perhaps TRBD1 as D (6 bases). V lost 6 bases to trimming and J lost 0 bases, with 15 bases between them. This CDR3 spans 16 amino acids. Germline V gene data show CDR1 as LNHDA and CDR2 as SQIVND (reference sequence).

This rearrangement joins TRBV6-4 to TRBJ2-3, with D possibly being TRBD1 (5 bases). The CDR3 is 14 amino acids. The germline V gene encodes CDR1 MRHNA and CDR2 SNTAGT. V lost 3 bases and J 0 bases, leaving 7 bases between the germline ends. CDR3 in amino acids: CASSEQASTDTQYF. Here the CDR3 DNA reads TGTGCCAGCAGTGAACAGGCTAGCACAGATACGCAGTATTTT.

This chain's CDR3 is CASSIGERDRDAYTF. DNA for the CDR3: TGTGCCAGTAGTATAGGGGAACGGGACAGGGATGCCTACACCTTC. The chain is built from TRBV19 and TRBJ1-2, with 9 bases aligning to TRBD1. Germline CDR1 reads LNHDA; CDR2 reads SQIVND (reference sequence). The CDR3 contains 15 residues. V gave up 1 base and J gave up 10 bases; unmatched junction bases: 10.

The chain couples TRBV4-3 to TRBJ2-7, with D unresolved. The CDR3 contains 16 residues. The V gene lost 0 bases and the J gene lost 4 bases, with 16 bases spanning the gap. The germline V gene encodes CDR1 LGHNA and CDR2 YSLEER. Written as DNA, the CDR3 is TGCGCCAGCAGCCAAGATAGAACAGTCCCCTCGTACGAGCAGTACTTC. Amino acid sequence: CASSQDRTVPSYEQYF.

The rearrangement joins TRBV5-6 to TRBJ1-1; 9 nucleotides match TRBD1. The V segment lost 3 bases and the J segment 6 bases; nucleotides outside the gene matches: 3. The CDR3 has 13 residues. Germline lookup yields CDR1 SGHDT and CDR2 YYEEEE. The CDR3 nucleotides read TGTGCCAGCAGCTGGGGACAGGGATCTGAAGCTTTCTTT. Translation gives CASSWGQGSEAFF.

The chain carries TRBV5-1 and TRBJ2-3, with TRBD2 matching over 11 bases. Germline V CDR1 and CDR2: SGHRS, YFSETQ. The V and J ends lost 3 bases and 6 bases, in that order; junction bases with no gene match: 6. The CDR3 extends over 15 amino acids. The CDR3 protein is CASSSASGGIDTQYF. CDR3 coding DNA: TGCGCCAGCAGCTCGGCTAGCGGGGGGATCGATACGCAGTATTTT.

V usage is TRBV11-2 and J usage is TRBJ2-5; D may be TRBD2 (6 bases). CDR1 SGHAT and CDR2 FQNNGV come from the germline V gene. Trimming pared 11 bases from V and 4 bases from J, leaving 20 bases between. CDR3 length equals 14 residues. The CDR3 coding sequence is TGTGCCTGCCGGTCGGGGGTACGAGCAGAGACCCAGTACTTC. Protein sequence: CACRSGVRAETQYF.

The V call is TRBV5-1, the J call TRBJ2-5, with D possibly being TRBD2 (6 bases). The length of the CDR3 is 14 residues. CDR1 and CDR2 from the germline V gene are SGHRS and YFSETQ. Trimming took off 0 bases at V and 2 bases at J, with 8 bases between the two ends. CDR3 sequence: CASSLVGTQETQYF. Written as DNA, the CDR3 is TGCGCCAGCAGCTTGGTGGGGACTCAAGAGACCCAGTACTTC.

The genes are TRBV6-4 and TRBJ2-1; 7 positions match TRBD1. CDR3 length equals 15 residues. Per germline, CDR1 MRHNA and CDR2 SNTAGT. Losses at the gene ends were 5 bases for V and 0 bases for J; bases not matched to a gene: 4. The DNA for the CDR3 is TGTGCCAGCAGTCAGACAGGGAGCTCCTACAATGAGCAGTTCTTC. Translating it yields CASSQTGSSYNEQFF.

This clone was detected a few times. The chain links TRBV6-6 to TRBJ1-2; the D gene is possibly TRBD1 (5 bases). The germline V gene has CDR1 MNHNY and CDR2 SVGAGI (reference sequence). This CDR3 has 16 amino acids. V was shortened by 2 bases and J by 8 bases, with 21 bases between the two germline ends. The CDR3 coding sequence is TGTGCCAGCAGTTACGGGGGGACCGGGGACCTCGGGGGCTACACCTTC. Its translation is CASSYGGTGDLGGYTF.

J is TRBJ2-7 and V is TRBV7-9, with D possibly being TRBD1 (6 bases). This CDR3 is built from 13 residues. The V end lost 5 bases, the J end lost 1 base, and 9 bases lay between the germline ends. The germline V gene has CDR1 SEHNR and CDR2 FQNEAQ (reference sequence). CDR3: CASSPGQSYEQYF. In nucleotides, the CDR3 is TGTGCCAGCAGCCCCGGACAGTCCTACGAGCAGTACTTC. Complete variable domain (other parts from reference TRBV7-9 and TRBJ2-7): DTGVSQNPRHKITKRGQNVTFRCDPISEHNRLYWYRQTLGQGPEFLTYFQNEAQLEKSRLLSDRFSAERPKGSFSTLEIQRTEQGDSAMYLCASSPGQSYEQYFGPGTRLTVT.